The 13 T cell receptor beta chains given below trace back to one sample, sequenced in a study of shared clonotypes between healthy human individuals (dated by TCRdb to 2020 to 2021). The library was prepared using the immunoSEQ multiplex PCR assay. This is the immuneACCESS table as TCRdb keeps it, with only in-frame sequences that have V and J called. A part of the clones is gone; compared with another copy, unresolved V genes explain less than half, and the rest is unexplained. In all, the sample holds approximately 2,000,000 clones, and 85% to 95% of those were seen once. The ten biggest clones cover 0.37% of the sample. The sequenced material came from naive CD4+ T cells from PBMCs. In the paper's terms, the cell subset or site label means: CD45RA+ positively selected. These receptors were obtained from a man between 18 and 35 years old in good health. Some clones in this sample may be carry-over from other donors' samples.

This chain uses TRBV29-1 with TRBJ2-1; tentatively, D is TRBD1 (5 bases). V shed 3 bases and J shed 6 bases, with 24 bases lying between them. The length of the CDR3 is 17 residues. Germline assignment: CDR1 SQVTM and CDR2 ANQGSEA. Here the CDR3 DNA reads TGCAGCGTTGACCTTTCCCTAACGACAGCATCGACCAATGAGCAGTTCTTC. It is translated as CSVDLSLTTASTNEQFF.

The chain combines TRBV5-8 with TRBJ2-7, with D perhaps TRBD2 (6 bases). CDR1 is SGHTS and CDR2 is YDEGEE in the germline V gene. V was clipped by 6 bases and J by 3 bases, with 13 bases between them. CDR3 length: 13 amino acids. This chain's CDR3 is CASNPGLFYEQYF. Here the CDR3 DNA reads TGTGCCAGCAACCCGGGACTCTTCTACGAGCAGTACTTC.

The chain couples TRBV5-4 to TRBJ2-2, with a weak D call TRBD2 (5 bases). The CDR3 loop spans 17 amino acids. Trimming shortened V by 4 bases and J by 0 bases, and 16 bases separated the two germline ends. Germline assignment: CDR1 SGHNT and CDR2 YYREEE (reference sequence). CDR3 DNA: TGTGCCAGCAGCCCCCTGCCCGGGGATACGAACACCGGGGAGCTGTTTTTT. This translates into CASSPLPGDTNTGELFF.

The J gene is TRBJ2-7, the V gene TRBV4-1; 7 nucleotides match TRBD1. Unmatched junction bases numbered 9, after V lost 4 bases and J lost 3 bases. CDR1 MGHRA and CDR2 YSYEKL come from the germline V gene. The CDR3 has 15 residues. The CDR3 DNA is TGCGCCAGCAGCCGACAGGGACAGAGGGACTACGAGCAGTACTTC. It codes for CASSRQGQRDYEQYF.

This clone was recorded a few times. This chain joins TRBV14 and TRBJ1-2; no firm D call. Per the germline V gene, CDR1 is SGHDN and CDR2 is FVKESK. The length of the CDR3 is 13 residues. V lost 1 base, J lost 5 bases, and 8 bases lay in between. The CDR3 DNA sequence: TGTGCCAGCAGCCAAGTATGGGGATATGGCTACACCTTC. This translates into CASSQVWGYGYTF.

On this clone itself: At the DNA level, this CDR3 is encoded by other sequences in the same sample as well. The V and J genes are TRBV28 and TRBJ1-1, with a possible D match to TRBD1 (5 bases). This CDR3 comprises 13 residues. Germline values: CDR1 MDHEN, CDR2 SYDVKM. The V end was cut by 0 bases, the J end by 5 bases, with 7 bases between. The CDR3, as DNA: TGTGCCAGCAGTTTATGGGGGGGTACTGAAGCTTTCTTT. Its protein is CASSLWGGTEAFF. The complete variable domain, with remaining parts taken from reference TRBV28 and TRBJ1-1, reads DVKVTQSSRYLVKRTGEKVFLECVQDMDHENMFWYRQDPGLGLRLIYFSYDVKMKEKGDIPEGYSVSREKKERFSLILESASTNQTSMYLCASSLWGGTEAFFGQGTRLTVV.

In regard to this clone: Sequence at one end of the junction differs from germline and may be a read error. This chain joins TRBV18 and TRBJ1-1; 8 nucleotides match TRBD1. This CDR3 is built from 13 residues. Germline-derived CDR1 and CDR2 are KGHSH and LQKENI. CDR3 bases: TGTGCCAGCTCGCCACAGGGGGTGACTGAAGCTTTCTTT. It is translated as CASSPQGVTEAFF.

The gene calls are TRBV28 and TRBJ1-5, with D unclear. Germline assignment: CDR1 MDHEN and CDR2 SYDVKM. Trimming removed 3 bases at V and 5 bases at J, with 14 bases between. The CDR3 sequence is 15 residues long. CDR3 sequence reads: CASSLGSEGDQPQHF. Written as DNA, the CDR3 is TGTGCCAGCAGTTTGGGCAGCGAGGGCGATCAGCCCCAGCATTTT.

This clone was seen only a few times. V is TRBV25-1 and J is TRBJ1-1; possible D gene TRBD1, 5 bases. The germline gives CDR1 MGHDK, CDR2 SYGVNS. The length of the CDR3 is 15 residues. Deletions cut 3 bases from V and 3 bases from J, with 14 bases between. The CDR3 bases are TGTGCCAGCAGTGATTGGGGCAGGGCCCACACTGAAGCTTTCTTT. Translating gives CASSDWGRAHTEAFF.

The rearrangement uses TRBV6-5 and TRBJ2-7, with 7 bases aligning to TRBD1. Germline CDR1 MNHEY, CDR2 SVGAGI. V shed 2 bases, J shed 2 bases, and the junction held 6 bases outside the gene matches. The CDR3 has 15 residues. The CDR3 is CASSYTAGTAYEQYF. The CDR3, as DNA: TGTGCCAGCAGTTACACAGCCGGGACAGCCTACGAGCAGTACTTC.

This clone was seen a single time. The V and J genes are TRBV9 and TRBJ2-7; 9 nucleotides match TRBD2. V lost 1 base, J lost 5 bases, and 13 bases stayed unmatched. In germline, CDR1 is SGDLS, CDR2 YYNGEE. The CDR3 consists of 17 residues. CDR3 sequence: CASSVSLAGSSLDEQYF. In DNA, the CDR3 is TGTGCCAGCAGCGTATCACTAGCGGGCAGCTCCTTGGACGAGCAGTACTTC.

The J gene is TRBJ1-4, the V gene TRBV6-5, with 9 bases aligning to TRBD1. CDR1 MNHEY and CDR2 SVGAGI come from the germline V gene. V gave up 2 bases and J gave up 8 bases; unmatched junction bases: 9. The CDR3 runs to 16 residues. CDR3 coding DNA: TGTGCCAGCAGTTACAGGAGACAGGGGGTAGGGGAAAAACTGTTTTTT. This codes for CASSYRRQGVGEKLFF.

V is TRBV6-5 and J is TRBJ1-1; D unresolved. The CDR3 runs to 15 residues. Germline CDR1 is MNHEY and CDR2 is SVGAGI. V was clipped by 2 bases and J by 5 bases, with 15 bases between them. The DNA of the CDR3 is TGTGCCAGCAGTTACGGTGGATCCGGAGGGACTGAAGCTTTCTTT. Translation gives CASSYGGSGGTEAFF.